This is a list of T cell receptor beta chains from one sample in a study of shared clonotypes between healthy human individuals. The assay was immunoSEQ multiplex PCR, and TCRdb's table has in-frame clones only and misses some. The table lists approximately 980,000 clones, 70% to 85% of them singletons, with approximately 1.5% in the top ten. Sequencing used memory CD4+ T cells sorted from blood. The receptors derive from a man aged 18 to 30 in good health. The CDR3 runs from the conserved cysteine through the conserved F or W. Each record gives: CDR3 DNA, CDR3 protein, D gene, V gene, J gene, clone size, CDR3 length. D genes are given only for firm matches. Size is omitted from some rows. Given values are once, few, many or a class for expanded clones.

CDR3 DNA: TGTGCCAGCAGTTACGGCGGGAAGGCCACCTACGAGCAGTACTTC; CDR3 protein: CASSYGGKATYEQYF; D gene: -; V gene: TRBV6-5; J gene: TRBJ2-7; clone size: -; CDR3 length: 15
CDR3 DNA: TGTGCCAGCAGCGCTATTGGGCCCCGAGGCACCGGGGAGCTGTTTTTT; CDR3 protein: CASSAIGPRGTGELFF; D gene: -; V gene: TRBV9; J gene: TRBJ2-2; clone size: -; CDR3 length: 16
CDR3 DNA: TGCGCCAGCAGCCAACAACAGGGAGGAGGTGAAAAACTGTTTTTT; CDR3 protein: CASSQQQGGGEKLFF; D gene: -; V gene: TRBV5-1; J gene: TRBJ1-4; clone size: -; CDR3 length: 15
CDR3 DNA: TGTGCCAGCAGCCCCCCACGGGCCCACAACTACGAGCAGTACTTC; CDR3 protein: CASSPPRAHNYEQYF; D gene: -; V gene: TRBV28; J gene: TRBJ2-7; clone size: few; CDR3 length: 15
CDR3 DNA: TGTGCCTGGAGTGAAGGACAGCCCAGTCCTAACTATGGCTACACCTTC; CDR3 protein: CAWSEGQPSPNYGYTF; D gene: -; V gene: TRBV30; J gene: TRBJ1-2; clone size: once; CDR3 length: 16
CDR3 DNA: TGCGCCAGCAGCTCCCAAGGAGATACGCAGTATTTT; CDR3 protein: CASSSQGDTQYF; D gene: -; V gene: TRBV5-1; J gene: TRBJ2-3; clone size: -; CDR3 length: 12
CDR3 DNA: TGTGCCAGCAGCTCGGGGACAGGGCATCAGCCCCAGCATTTT; CDR3 protein: CASSSGTGHQPQHF; D gene: TRBD1; V gene: TRBV7-2; J gene: TRBJ1-5; clone size: -; CDR3 length: 14
CDR3 DNA: TGTGCCAGCAATCCTACCTCCTCTGGAAACACCATATATTTT; CDR3 protein: CASNPTSSGNTIYF; D gene: -; V gene: TRBV9; J gene: TRBJ1-3; clone size: -; CDR3 length: 14
CDR3 DNA: TGTGCCAGCAGCGTAGGACTAGCGGGAGCCGATACGCAGTATTTT; CDR3 protein: CASSVGLAGADTQYF; D gene: TRBD2; V gene: TRBV9; J gene: TRBJ2-3; clone size: few; CDR3 length: 15
CDR3 DNA: TGTGCCAGCAGTTTCGCAGGGGGACCCCAAGAGACCCAGTACTTC; CDR3 protein: CASSFAGGPQETQYF; D gene: TRBD1; V gene: TRBV6-6; J gene: TRBJ2-5; clone size: -; CDR3 length: 15
CDR3 DNA: TGCAGCGTTGAAGAGAGAACAGATACGCAGTATTTT; CDR3 protein: CSVEERTDTQYF; D gene: -; V gene: TRBV29-1; J gene: TRBJ2-3; clone size: -; CDR3 length: 12
CDR3 DNA: TGTGCCAGCAGCCCCGGACTCTCTTTCACAGATACGCAGTATTTT; CDR3 protein: CASSPGLSFTDTQYF; D gene: -; V gene: TRBV9; J gene: TRBJ2-3; clone size: -; CDR3 length: 15
CDR3 DNA: TGTGCCAGCAATACTGACCTCACCGGGGAGCTGTTTTTT; CDR3 protein: CASNTDLTGELFF; D gene: -; V gene: TRBV2; J gene: TRBJ2-2; clone size: -; CDR3 length: 13
CDR3 DNA: TGCAGCTTTTCCTCCCGCACAGATACGCAGTATTTT; CDR3 protein: CSFSSRTDTQYF; D gene: -; V gene: TRBV29-1; J gene: TRBJ2-3; clone size: -; CDR3 length: 12
CDR3 DNA: TGTGCCAGCAATACATGGGGGGACACCGGGGAGCTGTTTTTT; CDR3 protein: CASNTWGDTGELFF; D gene: -; V gene: TRBV2; J gene: TRBJ2-2; clone size: -; CDR3 length: 14
CDR3 DNA: TGTGCCAGCAGCTTGAGCGGGGCGCAGATCTATGGCTACACCTTC; CDR3 protein: CASSLSGAQIYGYTF; D gene: -; V gene: TRBV5-8; J gene: TRBJ1-2; clone size: -; CDR3 length: 15
CDR3 DNA: TGCGCCAGCAGCCTCACAGGGTTAAGGAGTAGAACAGATACGCAGTATTTT; CDR3 protein: CASSLTGLRSRTDTQYF; D gene: -; V gene: TRBV5-1; J gene: TRBJ2-3; clone size: -; CDR3 length: 17
CDR3 DNA: TGTGCCATCAGTGACCAGGGGGCGGGAGGGAGTGAGCAGTTCTTC; CDR3 protein: CAISDQGAGGSEQFF; D gene: -; V gene: TRBV10-3; J gene: TRBJ2-1; clone size: -; CDR3 length: 15
CDR3 DNA: TGTGCCAGCAGCGTACACCACAGGGTTACTGAAGCTTTCTTT; CDR3 protein: CASSVHHRVTEAFF; D gene: -; V gene: TRBV9; J gene: TRBJ1-1; clone size: once; CDR3 length: 14
CDR3 DNA: TGTGCCACCAGCAGAGAGTTCTACGAGCAGTACTTC; CDR3 protein: CATSREFYEQYF; D gene: -; V gene: TRBV15; J gene: TRBJ2-7; clone size: once; CDR3 length: 12
CDR3 DNA: TGTGCCAGCAGCCAACCGGGGGAGGGGAACACTGAAGCTTTCTTT; CDR3 protein: CASSQPGEGNTEAFF; D gene: -; V gene: TRBV14; J gene: TRBJ1-1; clone size: few; CDR3 length: 15
CDR3 DNA: TGTGCCAGCAGTCTTGATGGGGTCCACGAGCAGTACTTC; CDR3 protein: CASSLDGVHEQYF; D gene: -; V gene: TRBV28; J gene: TRBJ2-7; clone size: -; CDR3 length: 13
CDR3 DNA: TGTGCCAGTAGTGGACAGGGGCTTGGGGAGCTGTTTTTT; CDR3 protein: CASSGQGLGELFF; D gene: TRBD1; V gene: TRBV19; J gene: TRBJ2-2; clone size: -; CDR3 length: 13
CDR3 DNA: TGTGCCAGCAGTTTAGGGGCCGGGACTGAAGCTTTCTTT; CDR3 protein: CASSLGAGTEAFF; D gene: -; V gene: TRBV28; J gene: TRBJ1-1; clone size: -; CDR3 length: 13
CDR3 DNA: TGCGCCAGCAGCTTACTCACCGGGGAGCTGTTTTTT; CDR3 protein: CASSLLTGELFF; D gene: -; V gene: TRBV5-1; J gene: TRBJ2-2; clone size: once; CDR3 length: 12
CDR3 DNA: TGTGCCAGCAGTCGACAGGGGGGCGAGCAGTACTTC; CDR3 protein: CASSRQGGEQYF; D gene: TRBD1; V gene: TRBV6-5; J gene: TRBJ2-7; clone size: -; CDR3 length: 12
CDR3 DNA: TGCGCCAGCAGCCCAGGGAGTAGGAGTTATAGCAATCAGCCCCAGCATTTT; CDR3 protein: CASSPGSRSYSNQPQHF; D gene: -; V gene: TRBV4-1; J gene: TRBJ1-5; clone size: -; CDR3 length: 17
CDR3 DNA: TGTGCCAGCAGCGTAGAGGGGACAGGGGTCTACGAGCAGTACTTC; CDR3 protein: CASSVEGTGVYEQYF; D gene: TRBD1; V gene: TRBV9; J gene: TRBJ2-7; clone size: -; CDR3 length: 15
CDR3 DNA: TGCAGCGTTGTTAAGGGGAGCACTGAAGCTTTCTTT; CDR3 protein: CSVVKGSTEAFF; D gene: -; V gene: TRBV29-1; J gene: TRBJ1-1; clone size: -; CDR3 length: 12
CDR3 DNA: TGTGCCTGGAGTTCGGGCCTGAACACTGAAGCTTTCTTT; CDR3 protein: CAWSSGLNTEAFF; D gene: -; V gene: TRBV30; J gene: TRBJ1-1; clone size: -; CDR3 length: 13
CDR3 DNA: TGTGCCTGGACCAGAAGCGGGGGAGGCGCCTACGAGCAGTACTTC; CDR3 protein: CAWTRSGGGAYEQYF; D gene: TRBD2; V gene: TRBV30; J gene: TRBJ2-7; clone size: -; CDR3 length: 15
CDR3 DNA: TGTGCCAGTAGTAGGGGGGACCCAAATCAGCCCCAGCATTTT; CDR3 protein: CASSRGDPNQPQHF; D gene: -; V gene: TRBV19; J gene: TRBJ1-5; clone size: -; CDR3 length: 14